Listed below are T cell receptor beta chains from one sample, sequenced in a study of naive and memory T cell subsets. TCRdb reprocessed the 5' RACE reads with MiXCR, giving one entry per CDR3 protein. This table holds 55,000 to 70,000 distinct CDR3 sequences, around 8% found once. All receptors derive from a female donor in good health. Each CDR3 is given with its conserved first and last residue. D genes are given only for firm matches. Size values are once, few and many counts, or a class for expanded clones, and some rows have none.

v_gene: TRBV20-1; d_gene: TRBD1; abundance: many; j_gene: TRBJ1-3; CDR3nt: TGCAGTGCTAGCCCTATGACAGGGGGACGAAACACCATATATTTT; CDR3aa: CSASPMTGGRNTIYF
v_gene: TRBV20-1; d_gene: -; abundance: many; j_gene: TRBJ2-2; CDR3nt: TGCAGTGCTAGGGACTACCTTAACACCGGGGAGCTGTTTTTT; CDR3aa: CSARDYLNTGELFF
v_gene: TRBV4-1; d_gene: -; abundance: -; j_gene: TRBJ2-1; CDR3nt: TGCGCCAGCAGCCCTACCGGGAATGAGCAGTTCTTC; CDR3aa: CASSPTGNEQFF
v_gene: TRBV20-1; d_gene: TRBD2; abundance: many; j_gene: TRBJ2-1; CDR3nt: TGCAGTGCTAGTAGCGGGGGGGCACCCTACAATGAGCAGTTCTTC; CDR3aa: CSASSGGAPYNEQFF
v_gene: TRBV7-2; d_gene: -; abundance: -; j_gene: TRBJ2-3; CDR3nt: TGTGCCAGCAGCTTAGAACCGGGGAGCACAGATACGCAGTATTTT; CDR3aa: CASSLEPGSTDTQYF
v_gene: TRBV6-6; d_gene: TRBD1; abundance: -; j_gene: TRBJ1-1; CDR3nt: TGTGCCTGCACCCCCGGACAGGGGACTGAAGCTTTCTTT; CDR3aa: CACTPGQGTEAFF
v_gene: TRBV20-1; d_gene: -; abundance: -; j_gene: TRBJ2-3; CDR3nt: TGCAGTGCTAGGGCCGGTGGCGGGGGCCATAGCACAGATACGCAGTATTTT; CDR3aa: CSARAGGGGHSTDTQYF
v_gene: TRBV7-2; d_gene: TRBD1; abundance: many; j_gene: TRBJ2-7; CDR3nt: TGTGCCAGCAGCCCAGGGGGTAAATACGAGCAGTACTTC; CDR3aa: CASSPGGKYEQYF
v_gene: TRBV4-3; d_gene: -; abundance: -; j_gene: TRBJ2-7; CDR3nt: TGCGCCAGCAGCCAAGAACCCCGCTACGAGCAGTACTTC; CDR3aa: CASSQEPRYEQYF
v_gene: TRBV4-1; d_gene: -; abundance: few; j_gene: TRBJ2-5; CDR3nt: TGCGCCAGCAGCCAGCAGGGGTCCCGATCGCCCCAGTACTTC; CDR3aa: CASSQQGSRSPQYF
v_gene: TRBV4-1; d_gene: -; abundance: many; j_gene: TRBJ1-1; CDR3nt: TGCGCCAGCGTCGGGGGTAGAACTGAAGCTTTCTTT; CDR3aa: CASVGGRTEAFF
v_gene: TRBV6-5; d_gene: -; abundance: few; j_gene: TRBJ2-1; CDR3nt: TGTGCCAGCAGTTACTCTCAAGACAGCTCCTACAATGAGCAGTTCTTC; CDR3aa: CASSYSQDSSYNEQFF
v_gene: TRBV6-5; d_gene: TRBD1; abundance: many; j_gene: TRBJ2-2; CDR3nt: TGTGCCAGCAGTCCAGAGGGACAGGGCACCGGGGAGCTGTTTTTT; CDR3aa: CASSPEGQGTGELFF
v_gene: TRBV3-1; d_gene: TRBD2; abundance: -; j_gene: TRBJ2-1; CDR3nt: TGTGCCAGCAGCCGGAGCGGGGGCGCCTACAATGAGCAGTTCTTC; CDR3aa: CASSRSGGAYNEQFF
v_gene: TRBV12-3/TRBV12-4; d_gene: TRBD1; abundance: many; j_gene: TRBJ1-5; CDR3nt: TGTGCCAGCAGCCCCGGGGGCAGGGGGAATCAGCCCCAGCATTTT; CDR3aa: CASSPGGRGNQPQHF
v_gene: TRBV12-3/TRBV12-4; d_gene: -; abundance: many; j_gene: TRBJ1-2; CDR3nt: TGTGCCAGCAGTCCCGGGACGCGGTCCCTGCAGCGGGGCTACACCTTC; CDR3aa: CASSPGTRSLQRGYTF
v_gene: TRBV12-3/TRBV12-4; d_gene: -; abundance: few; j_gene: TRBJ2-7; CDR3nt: TGTGCCAGCAGTTTAGGGCTGCCGTACGAGCAGTACTTC; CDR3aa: CASSLGLPYEQYF
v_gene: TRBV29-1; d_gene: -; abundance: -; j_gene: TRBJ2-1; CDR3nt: TGCAGCGTTACGGGGTCCTTCGCCTACAATGAGCAGTTCTTC; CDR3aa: CSVTGSFAYNEQFF
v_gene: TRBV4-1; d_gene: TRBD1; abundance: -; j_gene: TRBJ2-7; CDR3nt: TGCGCCAGCAGCCAAGCGCCGCAGGGGGCCTACGAGCAGTACTTC; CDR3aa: CASSQAPQGAYEQYF
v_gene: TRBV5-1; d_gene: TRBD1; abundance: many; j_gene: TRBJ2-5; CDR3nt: TGCGCCAGCAGCTTGTATGGGACAGACCAAGAGACCCAGTACTTC; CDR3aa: CASSLYGTDQETQYF
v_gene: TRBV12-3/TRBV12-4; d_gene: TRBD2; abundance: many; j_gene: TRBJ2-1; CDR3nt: TGTGCCAGCACCAGGACTAGCCCAGGCAATGAGCAGTTCTTC; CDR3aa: CASTRTSPGNEQFF
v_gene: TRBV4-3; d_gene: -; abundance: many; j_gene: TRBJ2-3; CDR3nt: TGCGCCAGCAGCCAAGGGGGGGCTAGCACAGATACGCAGTATTTT; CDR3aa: CASSQGGASTDTQYF
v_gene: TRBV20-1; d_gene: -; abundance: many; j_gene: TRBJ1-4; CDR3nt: TGCAGTGCACTGTGGCAGGGAGATGAAAAACTGTTTTTT; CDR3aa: CSALWQGDEKLFF
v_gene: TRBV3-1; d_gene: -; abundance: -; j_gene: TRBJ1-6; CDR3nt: TGTGCCAGCAGCCCCAATCTGAGGGGTGGGGGGTCACCCCTCCACTTT; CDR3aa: CASSPNLRGGGSPLHF
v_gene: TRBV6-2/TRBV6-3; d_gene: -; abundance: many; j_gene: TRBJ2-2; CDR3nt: TGTGCCAGCAGTTACAGATTCGGCGGGGAGCTGTTTTTT; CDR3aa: CASSYRFGGELFF
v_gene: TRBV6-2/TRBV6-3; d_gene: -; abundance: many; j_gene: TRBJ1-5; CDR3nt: TGTGCCAGCAGTTACAAGGCAGAACATCAGCCCCAGCATTTT; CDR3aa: CASSYKAEHQPQHF
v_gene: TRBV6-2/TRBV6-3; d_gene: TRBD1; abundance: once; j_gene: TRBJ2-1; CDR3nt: TGTGCCAGCAGTTACCCGCGACAGGGTATCGATGAGCAGTTCTTC; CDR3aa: CASSYPRQGIDEQFF
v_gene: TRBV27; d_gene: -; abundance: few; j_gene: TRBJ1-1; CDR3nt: TGTGCCAGCGGAACGACAGGAGTGGGCACTGAAGCTTTCTTT; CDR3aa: CASGTTGVGTEAFF
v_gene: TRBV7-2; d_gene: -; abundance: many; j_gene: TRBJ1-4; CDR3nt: TGTGCCAGCAGCTCGGGGGAGGAAAAACTGTTTTTT; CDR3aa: CASSSGEEKLFF
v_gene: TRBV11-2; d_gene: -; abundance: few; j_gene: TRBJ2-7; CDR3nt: TGTGCCAGCAGCTCGGTGTGGGCCACCGTAGAGCAGTACTTC; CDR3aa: CASSSVWATVEQYF
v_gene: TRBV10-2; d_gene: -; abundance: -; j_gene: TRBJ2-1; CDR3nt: TGCGCCAGCAGTGCTGGGTTTCACAATGAGCAGTTCTTC; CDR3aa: CASSAGFHNEQFF
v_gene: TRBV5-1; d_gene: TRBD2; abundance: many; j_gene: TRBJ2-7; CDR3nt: TGCGCCAGCAGCTTGGCTCCTAGCGGTTCCTACGAGCAGTACTTC; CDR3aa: CASSLAPSGSYEQYF
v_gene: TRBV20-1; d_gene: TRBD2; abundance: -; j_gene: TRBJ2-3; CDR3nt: TGCAGTGCCGGGGGGGGGACTAGCGGAGGCACAGATACGCAGTATTTT; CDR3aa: CSAGGGTSGGTDTQYF
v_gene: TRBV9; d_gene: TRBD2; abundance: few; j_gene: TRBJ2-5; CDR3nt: TGTGCCAGCAGCGTAGCTCCTAGCGGGCCGATTAACCAGTACTTC; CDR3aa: CASSVAPSGPINQYF
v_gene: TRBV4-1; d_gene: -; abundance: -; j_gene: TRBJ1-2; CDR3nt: TGCGCCAGCAGCCAACCAGGGGATTCCTATGGCTACACCTTC; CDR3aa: CASSQPGDSYGYTF
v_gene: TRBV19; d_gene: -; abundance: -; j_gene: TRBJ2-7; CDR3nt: TGTGCCAGTACTTGGGGACACTCAAGCTCCTACGAGCAGTACTTC; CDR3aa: CASTWGHSSSYEQYF
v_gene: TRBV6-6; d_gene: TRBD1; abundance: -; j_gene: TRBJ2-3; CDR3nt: TGTGCCAGCAGCCTCGGGACAGCCACAGATACGCAGTATTTT; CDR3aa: CASSLGTATDTQYF
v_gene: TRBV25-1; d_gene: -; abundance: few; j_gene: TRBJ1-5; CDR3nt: TGTGCCAGCAGTGCGGCCGGTCAGCCCCAGCATTTT; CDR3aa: CASSAAGQPQHF
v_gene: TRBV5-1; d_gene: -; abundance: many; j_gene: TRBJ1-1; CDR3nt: TGCGCCAGCAGCTTGAGCTCCGAGCTTGAAGCTTTCTTT; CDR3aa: CASSLSSELEAFF
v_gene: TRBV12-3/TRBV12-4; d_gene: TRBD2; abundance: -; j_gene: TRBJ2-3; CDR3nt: TGTGCCAGCAGTCCCCCCACTAGCGAGACGGCCTATACGCAGTATTTT; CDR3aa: CASSPPTSETAYTQYF
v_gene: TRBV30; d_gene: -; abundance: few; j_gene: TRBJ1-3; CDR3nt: TGTGCCTGGAGTTGCGGAAACACCATATATTTT; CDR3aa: CAWSCGNTIYF
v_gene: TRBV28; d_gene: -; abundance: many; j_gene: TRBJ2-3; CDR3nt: TGTGCCAGCAAACTAGGGGGGATACTCACAGATACGCAGTATTTT; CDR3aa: CASKLGGILTDTQYF
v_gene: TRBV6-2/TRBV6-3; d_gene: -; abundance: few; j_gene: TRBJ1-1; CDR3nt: TGTGCCAGCAGAGCGATGCGGGAGGGCACTGAAGCTTTCTTT; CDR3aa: CASRAMREGTEAFF
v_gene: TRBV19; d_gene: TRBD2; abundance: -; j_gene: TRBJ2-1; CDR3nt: TGTGCCAGTAGCCGACTAGCGGGGGGTGGCAATGAGCAGTTCTTC; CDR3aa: CASSRLAGGGNEQFF
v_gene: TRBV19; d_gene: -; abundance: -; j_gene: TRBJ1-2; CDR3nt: TGTGCCAGTAGTTTTGGCCTCCAGGACTCGGGCTACACCTTC; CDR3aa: CASSFGLQDSGYTF
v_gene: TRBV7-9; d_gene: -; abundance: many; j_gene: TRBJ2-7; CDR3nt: TGTGCCAGCAGCTTAGTATCGGCCGGAATCTACGAGCAGTACTTC; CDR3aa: CASSLVSAGIYEQYF
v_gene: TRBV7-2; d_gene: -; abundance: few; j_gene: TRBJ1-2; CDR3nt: TGTGCCAGCAGCTTGAGTAACAACTATGGCTACACCTTC; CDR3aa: CASSLSNNYGYTF
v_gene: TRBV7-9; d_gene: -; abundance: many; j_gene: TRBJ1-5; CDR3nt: TGTGCCACCGAGGTAGGGAATCAGCCCCAGCATTTT; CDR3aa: CATEVGNQPQHF